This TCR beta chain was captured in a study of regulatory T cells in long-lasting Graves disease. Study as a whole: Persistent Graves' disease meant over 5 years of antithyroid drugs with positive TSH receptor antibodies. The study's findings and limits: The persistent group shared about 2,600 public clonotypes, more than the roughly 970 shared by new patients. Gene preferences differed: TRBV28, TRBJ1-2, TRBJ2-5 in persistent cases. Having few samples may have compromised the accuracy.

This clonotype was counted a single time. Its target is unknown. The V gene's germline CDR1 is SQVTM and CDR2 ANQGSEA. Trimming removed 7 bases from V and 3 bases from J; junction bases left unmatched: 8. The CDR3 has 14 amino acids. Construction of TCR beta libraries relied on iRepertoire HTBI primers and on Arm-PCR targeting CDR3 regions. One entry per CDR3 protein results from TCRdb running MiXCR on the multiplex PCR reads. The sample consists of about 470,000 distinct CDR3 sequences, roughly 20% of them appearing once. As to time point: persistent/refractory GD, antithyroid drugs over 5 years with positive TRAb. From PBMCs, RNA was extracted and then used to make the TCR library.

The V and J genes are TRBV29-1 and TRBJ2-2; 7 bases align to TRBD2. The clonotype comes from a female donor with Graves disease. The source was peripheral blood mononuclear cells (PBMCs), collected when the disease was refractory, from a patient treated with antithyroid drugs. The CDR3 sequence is CSARAGKHTGELFF. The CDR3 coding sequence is TGCAGCGCCCGAGCGGGAAAGCACACCGGGGAGCTGTTTTTT.